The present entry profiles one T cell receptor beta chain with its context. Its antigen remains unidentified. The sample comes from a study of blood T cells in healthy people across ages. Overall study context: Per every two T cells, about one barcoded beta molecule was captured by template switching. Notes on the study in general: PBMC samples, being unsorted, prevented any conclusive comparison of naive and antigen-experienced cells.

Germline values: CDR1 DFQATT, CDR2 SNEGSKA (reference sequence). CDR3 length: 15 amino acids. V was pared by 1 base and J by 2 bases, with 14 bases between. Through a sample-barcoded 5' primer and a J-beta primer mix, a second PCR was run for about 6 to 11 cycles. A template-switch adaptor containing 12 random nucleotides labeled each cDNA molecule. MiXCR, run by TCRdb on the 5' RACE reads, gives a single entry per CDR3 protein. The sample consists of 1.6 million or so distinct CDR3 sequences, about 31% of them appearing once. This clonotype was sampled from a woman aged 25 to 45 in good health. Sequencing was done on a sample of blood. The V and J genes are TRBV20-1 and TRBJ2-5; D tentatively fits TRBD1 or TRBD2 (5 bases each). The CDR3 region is CSARGDPKNQETQYF. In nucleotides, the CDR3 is TGCAGTGCTAGAGGGGACCCTAAGAATCAAGAGACCCAGTACTTC.